This entry lists 31 T cell receptor beta chains sequenced from one sample in a study of T cells in Graves' hyperthyroidism and ophthalmopathy. Regions amplified from RNA transcripts were the TCR beta CDR3 regions. Carried out on the TCR CDR3, a first-round RT-PCR used the HTBI primer set. A single record per CDR3 protein comes from TCRdb applying MiXCR to the multiplex PCR reads. The sample carries about 410,000 distinct CDR3 sequences, about 15% recorded once. Sample: blood. The receptors stem from a man between 18 and 29 years old with Graves' ophthalmopathy.

This clonotype was seen ten or more times. This chain links TRBV3-1 with TRBJ2-7, with 13 bases fitting TRBD2. V lost 5 bases, J lost 7 bases, and 8 bases stayed unmatched. Germline V CDR1 and CDR2: LGHDT, YNNKEL (reference sequence). This CDR3 spans 15 amino acids. The CDR3 spells CASSYRTSGSEEQYF. The CDR3, as DNA: TGTGCCAGCAGCTATAGGACTAGCGGGAGTGAGGAGCAGTACTTC.

This clonotype was recorded a few times. The chain combines TRBV10-3 with TRBJ2-1; tentatively, D is TRBD2 (6 bases). Germline CDR1 reads ENHRY; CDR2 reads SYGVKD. The CDR3 totals 13 residues. V lost 7 bases to trimming and J lost 6 bases, with 13 bases between them. CDR3 amino acids: CAINRDGGNEQFF. The DNA for the CDR3 is TGTGCCATCAACCGGGACGGGGGCAATGAGCAGTTCTTC.

Only a few counts were recorded for this clonotype. V gene TRBV24-1 combines with J gene TRBJ2-5, with TRBD2 matching 9 bases. Germline V gene data show CDR1 as KGHDR and CDR2 as SFDVKD. After removal of 9 bases from V and 8 bases from J, the junction contained 6 bases not matched to a gene. The CDR3 is 12 residues long. The CDR3 bases are TGTGCCACCGCGACTAGCGGTACTACCCAGTACTTC. The encoded protein is CATATSGTTQYF.

This clonotype was recorded at least ten times. The V call is TRBV30, the J call TRBJ2-7; 7 bases map to TRBD1. The germline CDR1 and CDR2 sequences are GTSNPN and SVGIG (reference sequence). After removal of 4 bases from V and 2 bases from J, the junction contained 5 bases not matched to a gene. CDR3 length: 13 amino acids. In nucleotides, the CDR3 is TGTGCCTGGAACCGGGACAGCCCCTACGAGCAGTACTTC. It is translated as CAWNRDSPYEQYF. Looking up the rest from reference TRBV30 and TRBJ2-7 gives the full variable domain: SQTIHQWPATLVQPVGSPLSLECTVEGTSNPNLYWYRQAAGRGLQLLFYSVGIGQISSEVPQNLSASRPQDRQFILSSKKLLLSDSGFYLCAWNRDSPYEQYFGPGTRLTVT.

This clonotype was detected a few times. The rearrangement uses TRBV19 and TRBJ2-7; 9 nucleotides match TRBD1. Germline V gene lookup returns CDR1 LNHDA and CDR2 SQIVND (reference sequence). The CDR3 extends over 15 amino acids. With 5 bases clipped from V and 2 bases from J, the junction kept 7 bases outside the gene matches. In nucleotides, the CDR3 is TGTGCCAGTAGTCTGGACAGGGGTCCGACCTACGAGCAGTACTTC. Translation gives CASSLDRGPTYEQYF.

This clonotype has at least ten counts. The rearrangement uses TRBV11-2 and TRBJ1-2; D ambiguous. Trimming shortened V by 0 bases and J by 2 bases, and 10 bases separated the two germline ends. Germline V gene sequence: CDR1 SGHAT, CDR2 FQNNGV. The CDR3 runs to 15 residues. The CDR3 coding sequence is TGTGCCAGCAGCTTAGATCGGGCAACGAACTATGGCTACACCTTC. It translates to CASSLDRATNYGYTF.

The table lists this clonotype with many counts. V usage is TRBV30 and J usage is TRBJ2-7, with TRBD1 identical over 7 bases. From germline, CDR1 is GTSNPN and CDR2 SVGIG (reference sequence). V lost 7 bases, J lost 3 bases, and 6 bases stayed unmatched. The CDR3 runs 12 residues. The CDR3 loop reads CASRDSFYEQYF. CDR3 coding DNA: TGTGCCTCCCGGGACAGTTTCTACGAGCAGTACTTC. The full variable domain, its missing parts supplied by reference TRBV30 and TRBJ2-7, is SQTIHQWPATLVQPVGSPLSLECTVEGTSNPNLYWYRQAAGRGLQLLFYSVGIGQISSEVPQNLSASRPQDRQFILSSKKLLLSDSGFYLCASRDSFYEQYFGPGTRLTVT.

This rearrangement joins TRBV2 to TRBJ2-6, with D possibly being TRBD2 (6 bases). Per germline, CDR1 SNHLY and CDR2 FYNNEI. The CDR3 sequence is 14 residues long. CDR3 amino acids: CAQRRGGGANVLTF. For the CDR3, the DNA is TGTGCTCAGCGGCGGGGTGGTGGGGCCAACGTCCTGACTTTC. The entire variable domain, with the rest obtained from reference TRBV2 and TRBJ2-6, is as follows: EPEVTQTPSHQVTQMGQEVILRCVPISNHLYFYWYRQILGQKVEFLVSFYNNEISEKSEIFDDQFSVERPDGSNFTLKIRSTKLEDSAMYFCAQRRGGGANVLTFGAGSRLTVL.

This clonotype was seen a handful of times. The chain couples TRBV6-2 or TRBV6-3 to TRBJ1-4; 9 nucleotides match TRBD1. The germline gives CDR1 MNHEY, CDR2 SVGEGT. The V and J ends lost 6 bases and 8 bases, in that order; junction bases with no gene match: 13. The CDR3 extends over 16 amino acids. Here the CDR3 reads CASSRTNRGLWEKLFF. CDR3 DNA sequence: TGTGCCAGCAGCCGTACCAACAGGGGGCTCTGGGAAAAACTGTTTTTT.

This clonotype has at least ten counts. The chain joins TRBV6-1 to TRBJ2-7, with D possibly matching TRBD2 (6 bases). Germline CDR1 is MNHNS and CDR2 is SASEGT. The V end lost 6 bases, the J end lost 0 bases, and 15 bases lay between the germline ends. This CDR3 is 15 amino acids long. This CDR3 is CASRHGTQYSYEQYF. The CDR3 DNA is TGTGCCAGCAGACATGGGACTCAATACTCCTACGAGCAGTACTTC.

In its sample, this clonotype was seen many times. CDR3 DNA: TGCGCCAGCAGCCAAGCAGGGGGCTCTAGGGAGACCCAGTACTTC. Protein product: CASSQAGGSRETQYF. The J gene is TRBJ2-5, the V gene TRBV4-1, with 8 bases aligning to TRBD1. The CDR3 spans 15 residues. CDR1 and CDR2 from the germline V gene are MGHRA and YSYEKL. Losses at the gene ends were 1 base for V and 5 bases for J; bases not matched to a gene: 6.

This clonotype has a count of ten or more. The chain has TRBV6-1 and TRBJ2-5, with TRBD2 matching 7 bases. The CDR3 runs to 15 residues. Looked up from germline, CDR1 is MNHNS and CDR2 is SASEGT. The ends lost 3 bases at V and 2 bases at J; junction bases unmatched: 6. The CDR3: CASSDSLAVQETQYF. CDR3 in DNA: TGTGCCAGCAGTGATAGTCTAGCGGTTCAAGAGACCCAGTACTTC.

This clonotype was detected ten times or more. CDR3 DNA: TGTGCCAGCAGTTACAGGTACGGGGGTGGAGGCACTGAAGCTTTCTTT. Amino acid sequence: CASSYRYGGGGTEAFF. This chain connects TRBV6-2 or TRBV6-3 to TRBJ1-1; a possible D gene is TRBD1 (5 bases). The CDR3 length is 16 residues. Looked up from germline, CDR1 is MNHEY and CDR2 is SVGEGT. The ends were cut back, 2 bases at V and 4 bases at J, with 17 bases in the middle.

Ten or more counts support this clonotype. The chain has TRBV18 and TRBJ1-5; possibly TRBD1 for D (5 bases). Trimming stripped 2 bases from V and 2 bases from J, with 10 bases between. The CDR3 is made up of 15 amino acids. Germline V gives CDR1 KGHSH, CDR2 LQKENI. CDR3 sequence: CASSPVQGGNQPQHF. The CDR3 DNA is TGTGCCAGCTCACCAGTGCAGGGAGGCAATCAGCCCCAGCATTTT.

This clonotype was seen at least ten times. The chain joins TRBV15 to TRBJ2-2; 7 positions match TRBD1. This CDR3 has 17 amino acids. Germline V gene data show CDR1 as LNHNV and CDR2 as YYDKDF (reference sequence). Germline trimming cut 2 bases from V and 4 bases from J; bases unmatched to any gene: 10. The CDR3 loop is CATSRTLPGQLTGELFF. CDR3 coding DNA: TGTGCCACCAGCAGAACCCTTCCGGGACAGCTCACCGGGGAGCTGTTTTTT. Full variable domain (rest looked up from reference TRBV15 and TRBJ2-2): DAMVIQNPRYQVTQFGKPVTLSCSQTLNHNVMYWYQQKSSQAPKLLFHYYDKDFNNEADTPDNFQSRRPNTSFCFLDIRSPGLGDTAMYLCATSRTLPGQLTGELFFGEGSRLTVL.

The chain has TRBV5-6 and TRBJ1-4, with 7 positions matching TRBD1. The CDR3 is 14 residues long. CDR1 SGHDT and CDR2 YYEEEE come from the germline V gene. J was trimmed by 8 bases and V by 4 bases; bases with no gene match: 8. The chain's CDR3 is CASSPGTVREKLFF. The CDR3 DNA reads TGTGCCAGCAGCCCGGGGACAGTAAGGGAAAAACTGTTTTTT.

This clonotype was detected a few times. The J gene is TRBJ2-1, the V gene TRBV30; D is unclear. The germline V gene encodes CDR1 GTSNPN and CDR2 SVGIG (reference sequence). V dropped 5 bases and J dropped 0 bases, with 11 bases sitting between them. CDR3 size: 14 residues. The DNA of the CDR3 is TGTGCCTGGCTTGAGACGAACTCCTACAATGAGCAGTTCTTC. Translated: CAWLETNSYNEQFF.

This clonotype was detected ten times or more. The chain combines TRBV6-1 with TRBJ1-2, with a tentative D call TRBD1 (5 bases). With 5 bases removed from V and 1 base from J, the gap between germline ends came to 14 bases. CDR1 MNHNS and CDR2 SASEGT come from the germline V gene. CDR3 length: 15 amino acids. The CDR3 sequence is CASSYLTGFNYGYTF. The DNA of the CDR3 is TGTGCCAGCAGTTATCTCACAGGTTTTAACTATGGCTACACCTTC.

This clonotype showed up many times. V gene TRBV27 combines with J gene TRBJ1-5; D is unclear. The CDR3 is 13 residues long. V gave up 3 bases and J gave up 0 bases, with 3 bases separating them. CDR1 and CDR2 from the germline V gene are MNHEY and SMNVEV (reference sequence). CDR3 in DNA: TGTGCCAGCAGTTTTAGTAGCAATCAGCCCCAGCATTTT. Amino acid sequence: CASSFSSNQPQHF.

Ten or more counts support this clonotype. This chain uses TRBV5-1 with TRBJ1-2; 10 nucleotides line up with TRBD1. With 3 bases clipped from V and 3 bases from J, the junction kept 8 bases outside the gene matches. Germline-derived CDR1 and CDR2 are SGHRS and YFSETQ. The CDR3 is 16 residues long. CDR3 protein: CASSSGQGPSYYGYTF. CDR3 nucleotide sequence: TGCGCCAGCAGCTCGGGACAGGGGCCTTCCTACTATGGCTACACCTTC.

This clonotype was found many times. The genes are TRBV4-1 and TRBJ2-3; a weak D match, TRBD2 (6 bases). Trimming stripped 4 bases from V and 4 bases from J, with 18 bases between. The CDR3 extends over 16 amino acids. Germline V lookup: CDR1 MGHRA, CDR2 YSYEKL. The CDR3 nucleotides read TGCGCCAGCAGCCTCTCGGGGCGGGATGGTGCAGATACGCAGTATTTT. Amino acids: CASSLSGRDGADTQYF.

This clonotype appeared many times. The V and J genes are TRBV6-6 and TRBJ2-7; D is tentatively TRBD1 or TRBD2 (5 bases each). V was pared by 2 bases and J by 0 bases, with 8 bases between. Germline-derived CDR1 and CDR2 are MNHNY and SVGAGI (reference sequence). The CDR3 runs 14 residues. DNA for the CDR3: TGTGCCAGCAGTTACGACGGGGCCTCCTACGAGCAGTACTTC. Its translation: CASSYDGASYEQYF.

The chain carries TRBV20-1 and TRBJ2-2; no definite D call. V was pared by 0 bases and J by 3 bases, with 14 bases between. The length of the CDR3 is 16 residues. CDR1 and CDR2 from the germline V gene are DFQATT and SNEGSKA (reference sequence). The CDR3 DNA sequence: TGCAGTGCTAGAGATCTCAGTAACTCACACACCGGGGAGCTGTTTTTT. Translation: CSARDLSNSHTGELFF.

This clonotype was detected many times. CDR3: CASSESGVTSNQPQHF. Written as DNA, the CDR3 is TGCGCCAGCAGTGAGTCGGGGGTCACCAGCAATCAGCCCCAGCATTTT. The chain links TRBV10-1 to TRBJ1-5; D is perhaps TRBD1 (5 bases). The germline CDR1 and CDR2 sequences are WNHNN and SYGVQD (reference sequence). The CDR3 extends over 16 amino acids. Trimming took 0 bases from V and 1 from J, leaving 10 bases between them.

There are a few counts of this clonotype. This chain links TRBV9 with TRBJ2-2; D is perhaps TRBD1 or TRBD2 (5 bases each). The germline CDR1 and CDR2 sequences are SGDLS and YYNGEE. This CDR3 is 14 amino acids long. V lost 4 bases to trimming and J lost 6 bases, with 13 bases between them. CDR3 nucleotides: TGTGCCAGCAGCCCCCTTGTGGGGGCCGGGGAGCTGTTTTTT. As protein: CASSPLVGAGELFF. The full variable domain, in which reference TRBV9 and TRBJ2-2 provide the parts outside the CDR3, is DSGVTQTPKHLITATGQRVTLRCSPRSGDLSVYWYQQSLDQGLQFLIQYYNGEERAKGNILERFSAQQFPDLHSELNLSSLELGDSALYFCASSPLVGAGELFFGEGSRLTVL.

Comments on this clonotype: A clone one base away is much larger, so this may be a read error. The chain carries TRBV18 and TRBJ2-5; 7 bases agree with TRBD1. Germline assignment: CDR1 KGHSH and CDR2 LQKENI. The CDR3 is 13 residues long. V dropped 11 bases and J dropped 5; count of bases not matched to a gene: 11. The CDR3 spells CAGEPTGMETQYF. The CDR3 DNA reads TGTGCCGGCGAGCCGACAGGGATGGAGACCCAGTACTTC.

This chain connects TRBV20-1 to TRBJ2-3; the match to TRBD2 covers 16 bases. The CDR3 is made up of 15 amino acids. Germline V gives CDR1 DFQATT, CDR2 SNEGSKA (reference sequence). Trimming cost V 6 bases and J 8 bases; bases outside gene matches: 8. The CDR3 bases are TGCAGTGCACCAGGGACTAGCGGGAGGGGAGGTACGCAGTATTTT. Translated: CSAPGTSGRGGTQYF.

This clonotype appeared a few times. The chain combines TRBV6-1 with TRBJ2-5; possibly TRBD1 for D (6 bases). Germline loops: CDR1 MNHNS, CDR2 SASEGT. Trimming pared 0 bases from V and 5 bases from J, leaving 19 bases between. The CDR3 totals 17 residues. The CDR3 DNA is TGTGCCAGCAGTGAAGCCCCCTTACAGGGATTTCGGGAGACCCAGTACTTC. This translates into CASSEAPLQGFRETQYF.

This clonotype was found many times. This chain uses TRBV11-1 with TRBJ2-5, with D perhaps TRBD1 or TRBD2 (5 bases each). V shed 5 bases and J shed 5 bases, with 18 bases lying between them. The V gene's germline CDR1 is SGHAT and CDR2 FQDESV (reference sequence). The CDR3 covers 15 residues. The CDR3 reads CASSRWAEGTETQYF. CDR3 nucleotide sequence: TGTGCCAGCAGCCGCTGGGCCGAAGGGACGGAGACCCAGTACTTC.

A few counts support this clonotype. DNA for the CDR3: TGCAGTGCTAGTGGCTCCTCTGGAAACACCATATATTTT. Its protein is CSASGSSGNTIYF. The chain uses TRBV20-1 and TRBJ1-3, with D unclear. Germline V gene lookup returns CDR1 DFQATT and CDR2 SNEGSKA (reference sequence). Trimming removed 3 bases at V and 0 bases at J, with 6 bases between. The CDR3 has 13 amino acids.

This clonotype was recorded many times. This chain joins TRBV5-1 and TRBJ2-7; 13 bases are shared with TRBD2. J lost 7 bases, V lost 3 bases, and 4 bases had no gene match. The germline V gene has CDR1 SGHRS and CDR2 YFSETQ. CDR3 length: 14 amino acids. This CDR3 is CASSWRTSGSEQYF. The CDR3 coding sequence is TGCGCCAGCAGCTGGAGGACTAGCGGGAGTGAGCAGTACTTC.